Below are 3 T cell receptor beta chains sequenced from a single sample in a study of cytomegalovirus exposure and HLA in healthy donors. The table came from immunoSEQ multiplex PCR; TCRdb's copy has only in-frame clones and leaves some out. The profile shows 150,000 to 200,000 clones, approximately 84% of them singletons. Sequencing input: PBMCs. These receptors came from a man aged 18 to 29 in good health and CMV-seropositive.

The gene calls are TRBV9 and TRBJ1-1, with 10 nucleotides matching TRBD1. V gave up 3 bases and J gave up 1 base; unmatched junction bases: 3. The CDR3 runs 15 residues. Germline CDR1 SGDLS, CDR2 YYNGEE. The CDR3 nucleotides are TGTGCCAGCAGCGGAGGGGACAGGGGGAACACTGAAGCTTTCTTT. As protein: CASSGGDRGNTEAFF.

V and J are TRBV27 and TRBJ2-7; 13 nucleotides line up with TRBD2. The germline CDR1 and CDR2 sequences are MNHEY and SMNVEV (reference sequence). This CDR3 has 14 amino acids. J gave up 5 bases and V 5 bases, and 3 bases lay outside the gene matches. The CDR3 DNA follows: TGTGCCAGCAGTCCACTAGCGGGAGGGGACGAGCAGTACTTC. It specifies CASSPLAGGDEQYF.

The chain uses TRBV5-6 and TRBJ2-7; TRBD1 matches 8 bases. After removal of 0 bases from V and 0 bases from J, the junction contained 2 bases not matched to a gene. This CDR3 comprises 15 residues. Germline V gene lookup returns CDR1 SGHDT and CDR2 YYEEEE. CDR3 nucleotides: TGTGCCAGCAGCTTGGGACAGGGGAGCTCCTACGAGCAGTACTTC. Residues: CASSLGQGSSYEQYF.